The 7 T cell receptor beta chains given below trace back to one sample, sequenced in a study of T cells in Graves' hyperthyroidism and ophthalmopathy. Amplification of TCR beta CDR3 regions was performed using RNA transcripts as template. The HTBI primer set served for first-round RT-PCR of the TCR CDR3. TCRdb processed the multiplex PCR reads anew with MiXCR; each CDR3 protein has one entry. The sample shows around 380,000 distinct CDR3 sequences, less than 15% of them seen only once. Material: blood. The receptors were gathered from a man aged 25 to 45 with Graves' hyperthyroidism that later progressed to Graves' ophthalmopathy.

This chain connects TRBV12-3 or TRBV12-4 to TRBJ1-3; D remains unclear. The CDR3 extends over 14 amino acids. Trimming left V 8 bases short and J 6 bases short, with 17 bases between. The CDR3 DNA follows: TGTGCCAGCGGGAAGGACGGAGTCAAAAACACCATATATTTT. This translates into CASGKDGVKNTIYF.

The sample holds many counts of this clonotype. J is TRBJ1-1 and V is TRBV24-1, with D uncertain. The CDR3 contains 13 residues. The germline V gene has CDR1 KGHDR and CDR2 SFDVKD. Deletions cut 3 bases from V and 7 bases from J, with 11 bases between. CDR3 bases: TGTGCCACCAGTGATCGGGTAGCGGGTGAAGCTTTCTTT. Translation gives CATSDRVAGEAFF.

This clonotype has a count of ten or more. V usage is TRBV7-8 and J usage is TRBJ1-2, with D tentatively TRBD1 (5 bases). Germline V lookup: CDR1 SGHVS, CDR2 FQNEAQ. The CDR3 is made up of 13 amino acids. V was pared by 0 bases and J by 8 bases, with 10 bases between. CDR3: CASSLARGGGYTF. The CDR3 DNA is TGTGCCAGCAGCTTAGCAAGGGGAGGCGGCTACACCTTC. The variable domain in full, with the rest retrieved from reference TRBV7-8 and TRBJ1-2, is GAGVSQSPRYKVAKRGQDVALRCDPISGHVSLFWYQQALGQGPEFLTYFQNEAQLDKSGLPSDRFFAERPEGSVSTLKIQRTQQEDSAVYLCASSLARGGGYTFGSGTRLTVV.

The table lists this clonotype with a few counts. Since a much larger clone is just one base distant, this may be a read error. CDR3 sequence (DNA): TGTGCCAGCAGCCCCGAGCTCCGGGGGACACGGCAGTTCTTC. Translating it yields CASSPELRGTRQFF. The chain combines TRBV11-2 with TRBJ2-1; D possibly matches TRBD1 or TRBD2 (6 bases each). The CDR3 length is 14 residues. Germline V gene data show CDR1 as SGHAT and CDR2 as FQNNGV. The germline V and J ends were trimmed by 5 bases and 12 bases, with 20 bases remaining between them.

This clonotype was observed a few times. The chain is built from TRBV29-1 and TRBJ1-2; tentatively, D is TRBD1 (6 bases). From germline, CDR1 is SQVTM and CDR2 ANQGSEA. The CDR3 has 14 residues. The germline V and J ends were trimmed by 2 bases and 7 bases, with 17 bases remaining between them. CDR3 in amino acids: CSVEPDRTMFGYTF. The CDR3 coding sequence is TGCAGCGTTGAACCGGACAGAACTATGTTTGGCTACACCTTC.

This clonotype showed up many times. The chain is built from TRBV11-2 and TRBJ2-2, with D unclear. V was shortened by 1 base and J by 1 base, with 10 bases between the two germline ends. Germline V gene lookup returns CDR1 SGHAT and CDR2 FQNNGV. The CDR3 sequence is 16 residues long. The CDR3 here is CASSLASAVNTGELFF. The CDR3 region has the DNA TGTGCCAGCAGCTTAGCCTCAGCCGTGAACACCGGGGAGCTGTTTTTT. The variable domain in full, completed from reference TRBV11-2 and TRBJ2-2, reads EAGVAQSPRYKIIEKRQSVAFWCNPISGHATLYWYQQILGQGPKLLIQFQNNGVVDDSQLPKDRFSAERLKGVDSTLKIQPAKLEDSAVYLCASSLASAVNTGELFFGEGSRLTVL.

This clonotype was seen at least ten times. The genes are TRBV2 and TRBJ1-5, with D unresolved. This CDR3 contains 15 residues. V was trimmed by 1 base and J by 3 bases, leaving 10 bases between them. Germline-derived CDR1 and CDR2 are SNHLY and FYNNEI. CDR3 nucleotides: TGTGCCAGCAGTGAAGTAGACGTCTTCAATCAGCCCCAGCATTTT. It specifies CASSEVDVFNQPQHF. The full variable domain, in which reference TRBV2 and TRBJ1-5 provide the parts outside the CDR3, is EPEVTQTPSHQVTQMGQEVILRCVPISNHLYFYWYRQILGQKVEFLVSFYNNEISEKSEIFDDQFSVERPDGSNFTLKIRSTKLEDSAMYFCASSEVDVFNQPQHFGDGTRLSIL.